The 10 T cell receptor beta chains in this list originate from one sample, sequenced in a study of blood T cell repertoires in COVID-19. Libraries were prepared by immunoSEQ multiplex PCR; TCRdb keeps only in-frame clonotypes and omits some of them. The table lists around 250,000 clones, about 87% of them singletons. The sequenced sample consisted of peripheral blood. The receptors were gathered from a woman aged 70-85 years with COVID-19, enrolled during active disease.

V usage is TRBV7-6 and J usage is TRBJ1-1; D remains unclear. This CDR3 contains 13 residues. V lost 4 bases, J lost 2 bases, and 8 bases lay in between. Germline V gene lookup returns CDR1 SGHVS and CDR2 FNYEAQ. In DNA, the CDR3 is TGTGCCAGCAGCTCGGGTCTCAACACTGAAGCTTTCTTT. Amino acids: CASSSGLNTEAFF.

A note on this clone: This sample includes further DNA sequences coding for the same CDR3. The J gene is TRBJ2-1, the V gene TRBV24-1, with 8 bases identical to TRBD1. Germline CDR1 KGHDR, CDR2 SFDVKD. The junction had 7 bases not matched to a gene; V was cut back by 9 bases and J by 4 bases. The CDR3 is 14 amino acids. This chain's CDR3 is CATSGTGPYNEQFF. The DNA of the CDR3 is TGTGCCACCTCCGGGACAGGCCCGTACAATGAGCAGTTCTTC.

CDR3 sequence (DNA): TGTGCCAGCAGCTTCCAAGTGGGGGACATCGGGACCTTC. Its translation: CASSFQVGDIGTF. This sequence joins TRBV11-3 and TRBJ1-2; D is perhaps TRBD1 (6 bases). Looked up from germline, CDR1 is SGHNT and CDR2 is YENEEA. CDR3 size: 13 residues. V dropped 3 bases and J dropped 14 bases, with 19 bases sitting between them.

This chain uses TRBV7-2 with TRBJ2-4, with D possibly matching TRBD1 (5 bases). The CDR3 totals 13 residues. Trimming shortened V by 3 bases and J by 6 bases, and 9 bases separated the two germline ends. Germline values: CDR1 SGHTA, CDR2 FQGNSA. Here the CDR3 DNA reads TGTGCCAGCAGCTTCGGGCAGGGAAACATTCAGTACTTC. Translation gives CASSFGQGNIQYF.

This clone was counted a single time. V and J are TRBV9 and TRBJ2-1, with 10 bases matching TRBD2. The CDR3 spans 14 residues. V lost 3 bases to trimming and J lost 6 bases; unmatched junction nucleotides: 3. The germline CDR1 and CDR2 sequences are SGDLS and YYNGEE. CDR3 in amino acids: CASSAGLAFNEQFF. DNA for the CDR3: TGTGCCAGCAGCGCGGGACTAGCGTTCAATGAGCAGTTCTTC.

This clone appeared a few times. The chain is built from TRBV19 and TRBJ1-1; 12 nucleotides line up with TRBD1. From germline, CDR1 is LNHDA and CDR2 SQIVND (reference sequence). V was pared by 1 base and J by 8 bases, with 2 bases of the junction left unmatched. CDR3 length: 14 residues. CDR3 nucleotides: TGTGCCAGTAGTATAGCCGGGACAGGGGGCGAAGCTTTCTTT. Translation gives CASSIAGTGGEAFF.

The CDR3 nucleotides read TGTGCCATCAGTGAGTCGCGGACAAACTACAATGAGCAGTTCTTC. Amino acids: CAISESRTNYNEQFF. The rearrangement joins TRBV10-3 to TRBJ2-1, with D possibly matching TRBD1 (5 bases). The CDR3 loop spans 15 amino acids. Germline CDR1 ENHRY, CDR2 SYGVKD. Trimming cost V 0 bases and J 3 bases, with 9 bases left between them.

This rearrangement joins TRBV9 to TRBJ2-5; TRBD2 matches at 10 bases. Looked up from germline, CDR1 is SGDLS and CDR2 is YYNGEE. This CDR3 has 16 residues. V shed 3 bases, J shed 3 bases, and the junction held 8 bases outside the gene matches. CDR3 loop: CASSDGGLARKETQYF. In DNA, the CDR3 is TGTGCCAGCAGCGACGGGGGACTAGCGCGAAAAGAGACCCAGTACTTC. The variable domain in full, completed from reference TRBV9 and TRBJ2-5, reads DSGVTQTPKHLITATGQRVTLRCSPRSGDLSVYWYQQSLDQGLQFLIQYYNGEERAKGNILERFSAQQFPDLHSELNLSSLELGDSALYFCASSDGGLARKETQYFGPGTRLLVL.

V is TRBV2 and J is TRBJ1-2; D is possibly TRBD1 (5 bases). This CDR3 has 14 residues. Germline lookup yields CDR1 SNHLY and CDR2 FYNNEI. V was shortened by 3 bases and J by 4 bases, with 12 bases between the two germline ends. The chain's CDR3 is CASSEQGFLYGYTF. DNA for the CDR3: TGTGCCAGCAGTGAGCAGGGCTTTCTCTATGGCTACACCTTC.

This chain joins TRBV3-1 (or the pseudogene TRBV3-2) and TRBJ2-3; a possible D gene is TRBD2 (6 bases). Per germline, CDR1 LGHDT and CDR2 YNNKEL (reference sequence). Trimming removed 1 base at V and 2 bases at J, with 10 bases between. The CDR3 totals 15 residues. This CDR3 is CASSQGGGTTDTQYF. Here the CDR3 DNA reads TGTGCCAGCAGCCAAGGGGGCGGGACCACAGATACGCAGTATTTT.